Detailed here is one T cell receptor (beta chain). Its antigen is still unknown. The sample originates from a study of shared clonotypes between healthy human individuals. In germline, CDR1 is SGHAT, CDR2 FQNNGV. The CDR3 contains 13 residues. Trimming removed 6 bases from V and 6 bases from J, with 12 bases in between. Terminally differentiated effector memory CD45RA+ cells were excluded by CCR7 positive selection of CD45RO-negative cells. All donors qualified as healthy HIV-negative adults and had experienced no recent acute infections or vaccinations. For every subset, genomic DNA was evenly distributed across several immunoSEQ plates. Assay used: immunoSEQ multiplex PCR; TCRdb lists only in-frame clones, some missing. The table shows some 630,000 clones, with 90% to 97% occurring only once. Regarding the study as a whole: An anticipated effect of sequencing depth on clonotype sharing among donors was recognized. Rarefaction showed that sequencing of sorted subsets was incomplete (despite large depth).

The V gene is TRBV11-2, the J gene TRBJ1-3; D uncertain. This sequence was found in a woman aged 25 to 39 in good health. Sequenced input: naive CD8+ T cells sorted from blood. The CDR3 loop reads CASRLSQENTIYF. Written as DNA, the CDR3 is TGTGCCAGCAGATTATCCCAAGAAAACACCATATATTTT.